These 9 T cell receptor beta chains originate from one sample sequenced in a study of blood T cell repertoires in COVID-19. The protocol was immunoSEQ multiplex PCR, while the TCRdb copy is restricted to in-frame clones and leaves out a portion. The table has just over 300,000 clones, just over 85% seen once. The sequenced sample was PBMCs or T cells enriched from blood (not recorded which). These TCRs come from a man aged 25 to 40 who had recovered from COVID-19.

V and J are TRBV5-4 and TRBJ2-5; the match to TRBD1 covers 7 bases. Germline V gene lookup returns CDR1 SGHNT and CDR2 YYREEE (reference sequence). With 5 bases clipped from V and 5 bases from J, the junction kept 9 bases outside the gene matches. This CDR3 has 14 residues. CDR3: CASRTGILLETQYF. The DNA for the CDR3 is TGTGCCAGCAGGACAGGGATCCTGCTGGAGACCCAGTACTTC.

This clone came up a few times. This specimen includes other DNA sequences encoding the same CDR3. J is TRBJ1-6 and V is TRBV14, with D tentatively TRBD1 (5 bases). The V end lost 2 bases, the J end lost 6 bases, and 8 bases lay between the germline ends. Germline CDR1 and CDR2: SGHDN and FVKESK. There are 14 residues in the CDR3. CDR3 in amino acids: CASSQTGRNSPLHF. The CDR3 nucleotides read TGTGCCAGCAGCCAAACAGGACGTAATTCACCCCTCCACTTT.

J is TRBJ1-4 and V is TRBV6-5; perhaps TRBD1 as D (6 bases). The CDR3 runs to 14 residues. CDR1 MNHEY and CDR2 SVGAGI come from the germline V gene. V gave up 6 bases and J gave up 4 bases, with 12 bases separating them. CDR3 residues: CASRTDSYNEKLFF. In DNA, the CDR3 is TGTGCCAGCAGGACGGACAGCTATAATGAAAAACTGTTTTTT.

The CDR3 here is CASSFVVAGSNEQFF. CDR3 DNA: TGTGCCAGCAGCTTCGTCGTAGCGGGGTCCAATGAGCAGTTCTTC. The rearrangement links TRBV11-3 to TRBJ2-1; 8 nucleotides line up with TRBD2. Trimming took 3 bases from V and 6 from J; bases not matched to a gene: 7. Per germline, CDR1 SGHNT and CDR2 YENEEA. The CDR3 runs 15 residues.

The chain has TRBV5-1 and TRBJ2-1; TRBD1 aligns across 8 bases. The CDR3 runs to 15 residues. V shed 5 bases and J 9 bases; nucleotides not matched to a gene: 13. Germline V gene lookup returns CDR1 SGHRS and CDR2 YFSETQ. For the CDR3, the DNA is TGCGCCAGCAGGGAGGTCCAGGGGGCTTGGGGTGAGCAGTTCTTC. It is translated as CASREVQGAWGEQFF.

The chain links TRBV3-1 (or the pseudogene TRBV3-2) to TRBJ2-2, with 7 bases lining up with TRBD2. V dropped 4 bases and J dropped 4; count of bases not matched to a gene: 3. CDR1 and CDR2 from the germline V gene are LGHDT and YNNKEL (reference sequence). This CDR3 is built from 14 residues. The CDR3: CASSRGEGTGELFF. CDR3 coding DNA: TGTGCCAGCAGCCGCGGGGAGGGCACCGGGGAGCTGTTTTTT.

The chain has TRBV5-1 and TRBJ1-2; D may be TRBD1 (5 bases). CDR1 and CDR2 (germline): SGHRS, YFSETQ. Trimming stripped 0 bases from V and 3 bases from J, with 24 bases between. The length of the CDR3 is 19 residues. The CDR3 region has the DNA TGCGCCAGCAGCTTGGAGACAGCTAATCTCAACCGGATTTACTATGGCTACACCTTC. It specifies CASSLETANLNRIYYGYTF.

The chain joins TRBV12-5 to TRBJ2-7; TRBD2 matches at 8 bases. This CDR3 has 17 amino acids. CDR1 LGHNT and CDR2 FRNRAP come from the germline V gene. The V gene end was trimmed by 7 bases and the J gene end by 3 bases; junction bases not matched to a gene: 17. The CDR3 nucleotides read TGTGCTAGTGCGTCTACCCCACGGGCGGGGGGCGGCTACGAGCAGTACTTC. Its protein product is CASASTPRAGGGYEQYF.

The chain combines TRBV10-3 with TRBJ2-3, with 9 bases matching TRBD1. Germline CDR1 and CDR2: ENHRY and SYGVKD. V was clipped by 6 bases and J by 4 bases; unmatched bases: 5. The CDR3 is 14 residues long. The CDR3, as DNA: TGTGCCATCAGGACGGGACAGGGTTCAGATACGCAGTATTTT. This codes for CAIRTGQGSDTQYF.